Below are 17 T cell receptor beta chains sequenced from a single sample in a study of T-cell reconstitution after alpha-beta-depleted transplantation in children. Library preparation (for TCRbeta) was performed with unique molecular identifiers. TCRdb called the PCR reads again in MiXCR, with one record for every CDR3 protein. The table records a few hundred thousand distinct CDR3 sequences, 11% of them present only once. This material consisted of PBMCs from the stem cell graft donor, taken from the stem cell graft. The origin of the receptors is a human donor who donated a stem cell graft to a child with acute myeloid leukemia.

This clonotype was detected a few times. The chain is built from TRBV7-2 and TRBJ2-3; D is undetermined. The germline V gene encodes CDR1 SGHTA and CDR2 FQGNSA. The CDR3 sequence is 14 residues long. V dropped 5 bases and J dropped 1 base, with 10 bases sitting between them. CDR3 sequence: CASSHQWGTDTQYF. The CDR3 DNA is TGTGCCAGCAGCCACCAATGGGGCACAGATACGCAGTATTTT. Full variable domain (remainder filled in from reference TRBV7-2 and TRBJ2-3): GAGVSQSPSNKVTEKGKDVELRCDPISGHTALYWYRQSLGQGLEFLIYFQGNSAPDKSGLPSDRFSAERTGGSVSTLTIQRTQQEDSAVYLCASSHQWGTDTQYFGPGTRLTVL.

The chain uses TRBV27 and TRBJ2-1; possible D gene TRBD2, 7 bases. V was pared by 6 bases and J by 8 bases, with 17 bases between. The CDR3 extends over 14 amino acids. CDR1 MNHEY and CDR2 SMNVEV come from the germline V gene (reference sequence). CDR3 in DNA: TGTGCCAGCAGGGGGGGCGGGAGCGGATATGAGCAGTTCTTC. This encodes CASRGGGSGYEQFF.

This clonotype was seen a handful of times. V and J are TRBV7-2 and TRBJ2-5, with TRBD2 identical over 12 bases. Germline CDR1 and CDR2: SGHTA and FQGNSA. Trimming at V came to 1 base and at J to 6 bases, leaving 6 bases not matched to a gene. The CDR3 length is 16 residues. The CDR3 reads CASSLGLAGGPKTQYF. The CDR3 DNA is TGTGCCAGCAGCTTAGGGCTAGCGGGAGGGCCGAAGACCCAGTACTTC.

This chain joins TRBV20-1 and TRBJ2-3; 11 nucleotides align to TRBD2. Per germline, CDR1 DFQATT and CDR2 SNEGSKA (reference sequence). The J segment lost 0 bases and the V segment lost 3 bases, leaving 11 bases of the junction unmatched. The CDR3 runs 18 residues. The CDR3: CSARALAGGSPSTDTQYF. The CDR3 DNA reads TGCAGTGCTAGGGCCCTAGCGGGAGGATCCCCTAGCACAGATACGCAGTATTTT.

The chain carries TRBV6-4 and TRBJ2-2; D is unclear. This CDR3 comprises 13 residues. Trimming removed 4 bases from V and 4 bases from J, with 7 bases in between. In germline, CDR1 is MRHNA, CDR2 SNTAGT. CDR3 DNA sequence: TGTGCCAGCAGTGCCGCAGGCACCGGGGAGCTGTTTTTT. As protein: CASSAAGTGELFF.

The chain employs TRBV6-6 and TRBJ2-3, with unresolved D. The germline V gene has CDR1 MNHNY and CDR2 SVGAGI (reference sequence). CDR3 length: 12 amino acids. Trimming left V 8 bases short and J 4 bases short, with 10 bases between. The chain's CDR3 is CASGVLADTQYF. The CDR3 DNA reads as TGTGCCAGCGGGGTTTTGGCAGATACGCAGTATTTT.

The rearrangement joins TRBV12-3 or TRBV12-4 to TRBJ1-4, with D hard to call. The CDR3 runs 15 residues. V was pared by 6 bases and J by 5 bases, with 16 bases between. The CDR3 bases are TGTGCCAGCAGCCACAAACTGGGTCCAAATGAAAAACTGTTTTTT. Translated, it gives CASSHKLGPNEKLFF.

The chain is built from TRBV20-1 and TRBJ2-4; D uncertain. The CDR3 consists of 15 residues. Trimming took off 0 bases at V and 0 bases at J, with 9 bases between the two ends. The germline V gene has CDR1 DFQATT and CDR2 SNEGSKA (reference sequence). CDR3 sequence: CSAREEELAKNIQYF. The CDR3 DNA is TGCAGTGCTAGAGAGGAAGAGCTAGCCAAAAACATTCAGTACTTC.

This clonotype was observed many times. The chain links TRBV2 to TRBJ1-2, with D perhaps TRBD1 (6 bases). The CDR3 loop spans 13 amino acids. The V end lost 6 bases, the J end lost 1 base, and 9 bases lay between the germline ends. In germline, CDR1 is SNHLY, CDR2 FYNNEI. The CDR3 reads CASSRQVNYGYTF. In DNA, the CDR3 is TGTGCCAGCAGCCGACAGGTTAACTATGGCTACACCTTC.

This clonotype has at least ten counts. V usage is TRBV7-3 and J usage is TRBJ2-2; D tentatively fits TRBD1 or TRBD2 (5 bases each). Germline CDR1 reads SGHTA; CDR2 reads FQGTGA. The CDR3 is 15 amino acids. V was cut by 4 bases and J by 4 bases, with 13 bases left in between. The DNA of the CDR3 is TGTGCCAGCAGCTCCGGGACCCGGGGCACCGGGGAGCTGTTTTTT. Translating gives CASSSGTRGTGELFF.

The genes are TRBV7-3 and TRBJ2-1, with TRBD2 identical over 14 bases. Looked up from germline, CDR1 is SGHTA and CDR2 is FQGTGA. V shed 4 bases and J 1 base; nucleotides not matched to a gene: 9. The CDR3 sequence is 19 residues long. Written as DNA, the CDR3 is TGTGCCAGCAGCTGGGGCGGGACTAGCGGGAGTGGGTCCTACAATGAGCAGTTCTTC. It yields the protein CASSWGGTSGSGSYNEQFF.

J is TRBJ1-1 and V is TRBV10-1; TRBD1 is a possible D gene (6 bases). V dropped 6 bases and J dropped 3 bases, with 14 bases sitting between them. CDR3 length: 14 amino acids. The germline CDR1 and CDR2 sequences are WNHNN and SYGVQD (reference sequence). This chain's CDR3 is CASREGGLDTEAFF. In nucleotides, the CDR3 is TGCGCCAGCAGGGAAGGGGGGCTGGACACTGAAGCTTTCTTT.

This clonotype occurred a few times. The V gene is TRBV7-8, the J gene TRBJ2-1; no reliable D call. The V and J ends lost 5 bases and 7 bases respectively, with 12 bases between them. Per the germline V gene, CDR1 is SGHVS and CDR2 is FQNEAQ. There are 13 residues in the CDR3. CDR3 amino acids: CASSPITGNEQFF. CDR3 DNA: TGTGCCAGCAGCCCGATAACTGGTAATGAGCAGTTCTTC.

This clonotype has only a few counts. J is TRBJ1-1 and V is TRBV29-1; D is undetermined. Deletions cut 4 bases from V and 4 bases from J, with 13 bases between. Germline V gene data show CDR1 as SQVTM and CDR2 as ANQGSEA. The CDR3 loop spans 13 amino acids. CDR3 nucleotides: TGCAGCGTTGCTGGAACTTCGGGCACTGAAGCTTTCTTT. Protein: CSVAGTSGTEAFF.

In its sample, this clonotype was seen a few times. V gene TRBV20-1 combines with J gene TRBJ1-6; tentative D call: TRBD1 (6 bases). Germline CDR1 is DFQATT and CDR2 is SNEGSKA (reference sequence). V was cut by 6 bases and J by 0 bases, with 9 bases left in between. The CDR3 extends over 14 amino acids. For the CDR3, the DNA is TGCAGTGCAACGGACAGCTCCTATAATTCACCCCTCCACTTT. This gives the protein CSATDSSYNSPLHF.

The chain combines TRBV9 with TRBJ2-7, with 10 nucleotides matching TRBD2. V gave up 3 bases and J gave up 7 bases; unmatched junction bases: 13. The CDR3 has 16 residues. CDR1 and CDR2 from the germline V gene are SGDLS and YYNGEE. This chain's CDR3 is CASSASPGTSETEQYF. CDR3 DNA: TGTGCCAGCAGCGCCTCCCCCGGGACTAGCGAAACGGAGCAGTACTTC.

This chain links TRBV27 with TRBJ2-1; 11 bases map to TRBD2. Germline V gives CDR1 MNHEY, CDR2 SMNVEV (reference sequence). With 7 bases clipped from V and 7 bases from J, the junction kept 21 bases outside the gene matches. CDR3 length equals 19 residues. DNA for the CDR3: TGTGCCAGCACCACAGGAGGGGGCGTTAGTAGCGGGAGGGAAAATGAGCAGTTCTTC. It codes for CASTTGGGVSSGRENEQFF.